Each of the 28 T cell receptor beta chains below was sequenced from the same sample in a study of OX40 agonist ivuxolimab in advanced cancers. Sequencing used immunoSEQ multiplex PCR; TCRdb keeps in-frame clones, though not all of them. The sample has nearly 20,000 clones, about four fifths seen once. Sequencing was performed on CD4+ or CD8+ T cells sorted from blood, taken in a trial of the OX40 agonist ivuxolimab. The source of these receptors is an adult with an advanced solid tumor such as melanoma, head and neck, liver or kidney cancer.

The rearrangement joins TRBV4-1 to TRBJ2-1; TRBD1 aligns across 9 bases. The trim removed 4 bases at V and 5 bases at J, leaving 9 bases unmatched. Per germline, CDR1 MGHRA and CDR2 YSYEKL. This CDR3 has 16 amino acids. The CDR3 bases are TGCGCCAGCAGCCGCCATGGGACAGGGAAAAACAATGAGCAGTTCTTC. It codes for CASSRHGTGKNNEQFF.

The genes are TRBV7-9 and TRBJ2-1, with D tentatively TRBD2 (6 bases). This CDR3 region has 15 residues. The germline gives CDR1 SEHNR, CDR2 FQNEAQ (reference sequence). Trimming shortened V by 5 bases and J by 7 bases, and 18 bases separated the two germline ends. The CDR3 protein is CASSRSGLVGNEQFF. As DNA, the CDR3 is TGTGCCAGCAGCCGAAGCGGGCTGGTAGGGAATGAGCAGTTCTTC.

The rearrangement joins TRBV27 to TRBJ2-1; unclear D gene. The germline V and J ends were trimmed by 3 bases and 6 bases, with 3 bases remaining between them. This CDR3 contains 11 residues. Germline V gene lookup returns CDR1 MNHEY and CDR2 SMNVEV (reference sequence). In DNA form, the CDR3 reads TGTGCCAGCAGTTTTGGCAATGAGCAGTTCTTC. It translates to CASSFGNEQFF.

This chain links TRBV19 with TRBJ1-1; the D gene is possibly TRBD1 (5 bases). CDR3 length: 13 residues. V dropped 6 bases and J dropped 2 bases, with 10 bases sitting between them. Germline V lookup: CDR1 LNHDA, CDR2 SQIVND (reference sequence). CDR3 coding DNA: TGTGCCAGTAGCACGACAGTCAACACTGAAGCTTTCTTT. Its translation is CASSTTVNTEAFF.

The chain combines TRBV5-5 with TRBJ1-5, with D unresolved. This CDR3 comprises 15 residues. Per the germline V gene, CDR1 is SGHKS and CDR2 is YYEKEE (reference sequence). V dropped 0 bases and J dropped 0 bases, with 7 bases sitting between them. CDR3 sequence: CASSLGGNSNQPQHF. The DNA of the CDR3 is TGTGCCAGCAGCTTGGGTGGGAATAGCAATCAGCCCCAGCATTTT.

The chain has TRBV27 and TRBJ2-3, with TRBD1 matching 9 bases. Trimming removed 6 bases from V and 2 bases from J; junction bases left unmatched: 6. Germline loops: CDR1 MNHEY, CDR2 SMNVEV (reference sequence). CDR3 size: 15 residues. The CDR3 is CASSYGQGFTDTQYF. The CDR3 coding sequence is TGTGCCAGCAGCTACGGACAGGGGTTCACAGATACGCAGTATTTT.

V is TRBV6-5 and J is TRBJ1-2; D ambiguous. The V end lost 6 bases, the J end lost 4 bases, and 9 bases lay between the germline ends. The CDR3 loop spans 12 amino acids. Germline loops: CDR1 MNHEY, CDR2 SVGAGI. The CDR3 protein is CASSAGFYGYTF. The CDR3 coding sequence is TGTGCCAGCAGCGCAGGCTTCTATGGCTACACCTTC.

V and J are TRBV5-1 and TRBJ2-7, with D unclear. V lost 0 bases to trimming and J lost 5 bases, with 12 bases between them. The germline CDR1 and CDR2 sequences are SGHRS and YFSETQ. The CDR3 has 14 residues. The CDR3 region has the DNA TGCGCCAGCAGCTTGGACGGACGAGTGGACGAGCAGTACTTC. Protein product: CASSLDGRVDEQYF.

This clone was seen only a few times. The chain couples TRBV2 to TRBJ2-7; no definite D call. Germline values: CDR1 SNHLY, CDR2 FYNNEI. V shed 2 bases and J shed 0 bases, with 14 bases lying between them. This CDR3 has 16 residues. CDR3 sequence: CASSEYEATSSYEQYF. CDR3 coding DNA: TGTGCCAGCAGTGAATATGAGGCGACGAGCTCCTACGAGCAGTACTTC.

This chain uses TRBV29-1 with TRBJ2-1; no clear D gene. Germline V gene lookup returns CDR1 SQVTM and CDR2 ANQGSEA. The CDR3 consists of 14 residues. V was pared by 0 bases and J by 3 bases, with 9 bases between. CDR3: CSVEDPWGYNEQFF. CDR3 sequence (DNA): TGCAGCGTTGAAGACCCGTGGGGCTACAATGAGCAGTTCTTC.

The chain joins TRBV25-1 to TRBJ1-2; no firm D call. V was clipped by 6 bases and J by 2 bases, with 10 bases between them. Germline V gives CDR1 MGHDK, CDR2 SYGVNS. This CDR3 has 13 residues. The chain's CDR3 is CASRPGENYGYTF. Written as DNA, the CDR3 is TGTGCCAGCAGGCCGGGAGAAAACTATGGCTACACCTTC.

This clone was counted once. V and J are TRBV28 and TRBJ2-1, with D possibly being TRBD2 (6 bases). Trimming removed 5 bases from V and 7 bases from J, with 18 bases in between. Looked up from germline, CDR1 is MDHEN and CDR2 is SYDVKM. The CDR3 covers 15 residues. The CDR3: CASSLPGTSRNEQFF. The CDR3 DNA reads as TGTGCCAGCAGTCTTCCGGGAACTAGCCGAAATGAGCAGTTCTTC.

V gene TRBV6-6 combines with J gene TRBJ2-7; D gene unclear. Trimming pared 0 bases from V and 5 bases from J, leaving 5 bases between. Germline V gene lookup returns CDR1 MNHNY and CDR2 SVGAGI (reference sequence). The length of the CDR3 is 12 residues. The CDR3 coding sequence is TGTGCCAGCAGTTACTCTATCCACGAGCAGTACTTC. Translating it yields CASSYSIHEQYF.

The chain is built from TRBV29-1 and TRBJ1-1; D remains ambiguous. In germline, CDR1 is SQVTM, CDR2 ANQGSEA. The germline V and J ends were trimmed by 6 bases and 6 bases, with 17 bases remaining between them. The CDR3 is 13 residues long. The CDR3 DNA follows: TGCAGCGTAGATAAACACGGCGGCTCTGAAGCTTTCTTT. It translates to CSVDKHGGSEAFF.

The chain employs TRBV7-9 and TRBJ1-5; D ambiguous. V lost 1 base to trimming and J lost 6 bases, with 7 bases between them. The CDR3 is 13 amino acids. Germline loops: CDR1 SEHNR, CDR2 FQNEAQ (reference sequence). CDR3 in DNA: TGTGCCAGCAGCTTAGAGACAACTCAGCCCCAGCATTTT. It encodes CASSLETTQPQHF.

This clone is termed medium-sized (0.01 to 0.1%). V and J are TRBV19 and TRBJ2-1, with 9 bases that match TRBD1. Per germline, CDR1 LNHDA and CDR2 SQIVND (reference sequence). V was pared by 1 base and J by 2 bases, with 3 bases of the junction left unmatched. The CDR3 loop spans 16 amino acids. CDR3 coding DNA: TGTGCCAGTAGTATAGGGGACAGGGACACCTACAATGAGCAGTTCTTC. Its protein is CASSIGDRDTYNEQFF.

In its sample, this clone was seen once. The chain uses TRBV5-6 and TRBJ1-5; D gene ambiguous. Between the trimmed V and J ends, which lost 0 bases and 0 bases, there was a span of 4 bases. This CDR3 has 14 residues. Germline V gene data show CDR1 as SGHDT and CDR2 as YYEEEE. The DNA for the CDR3 is TGTGCCAGCAGCTTGGTAAATAGCAATCAGCCCCAGCATTTT. It encodes CASSLVNSNQPQHF.

The rearrangement joins TRBV27 to TRBJ2-7, with D maybe TRBD1 (6 bases). CDR1 and CDR2 from the germline V gene are MNHEY and SMNVEV (reference sequence). The CDR3 has 14 amino acids. Trimming removed 6 bases from V and 0 bases from J, with 12 bases in between. CDR3 nucleotide sequence: TGTGCCAGCAGCTTCGGGGACAACTCCTACGAGCAGTACTTC. Translation: CASSFGDNSYEQYF.

This clone showed up just a few times. The rearrangement joins TRBV7-9 to TRBJ1-2; 7 nucleotides match TRBD1. J gave up 3 bases and V 5 bases, and 6 bases lay outside the gene matches. The CDR3 consists of 14 residues. Germline V gene sequence: CDR1 SEHNR, CDR2 FQNEAQ (reference sequence). CDR3 bases: TGTGCCAGCAGCAGGACAGGAAGCTACTATGGCTACACCTTC. Translated: CASSRTGSYYGYTF.

The chain joins TRBV7-3 to TRBJ2-1; weak D call: TRBD1 (6 bases). The CDR3 sequence is 16 residues long. Per germline, CDR1 SGHTA and CDR2 FQGTGA. V lost 0 bases to trimming and J lost 2 bases, with 11 bases between them. This CDR3 is CASSLTSGGAYNEQFF. CDR3 sequence (DNA): TGTGCCAGCAGCTTAACAAGTGGGGGCGCCTACAATGAGCAGTTCTTC.

The gene calls are TRBV27 and TRBJ1-6; D gene uncertain. The V end lost 3 bases, the J end lost 3 bases, and 9 bases lay between the germline ends. CDR3 length: 15 residues. CDR1 and CDR2 (germline): MNHEY, SMNVEV (reference sequence). In DNA, the CDR3 is TGTGCCAGCAGTTTTTCATGGATCTATAATTCACCCCTCCACTTT. This translates into CASSFSWIYNSPLHF.

The genes are TRBV28 and TRBJ1-2; no clear D. Trimming took 3 bases from V and 0 from J, leaving 8 bases between them. There are 14 residues in the CDR3. Germline CDR1 and CDR2: MDHEN and SYDVKM. The CDR3 spells CASSLVGPNYGYTF. For the CDR3, the DNA is TGTGCCAGCAGTTTGGTGGGTCCTAACTATGGCTACACCTTC.

In this sample, this clone turned up a few times. The V and J genes are TRBV6-4 and TRBJ2-6, with no clear D. The CDR3 length is 14 residues. Germline CDR1 and CDR2: MRHNA and SNTAGT. Trimming shortened V by 2 bases and J by 0 bases, and 2 bases separated the two germline ends. The CDR3 protein is CASSDNSGANVLTF. Here the CDR3 DNA reads TGTGCCAGCAGTGACAACTCTGGGGCCAACGTCCTGACTTTC.

The genes are TRBV7-2 and TRBJ1-4; D might be TRBD1 (5 bases). Germline CDR1 and CDR2: SGHTA and FQGNSA. V lost 2 bases, J lost 3 bases, and 13 bases lay in between. The CDR3 covers 16 residues. The DNA for the CDR3 is TGTGCCAGCAGCTTACGAAACGCGGGACCTAATGAAAAACTGTTTTTT. Translated: CASSLRNAGPNEKLFF.

CDR3 region: CASSATWTGELFF. The CDR3 nucleotides are TGTGCCAGCAGCGCCACATGGACCGGGGAGCTGTTTTTT. The gene calls are TRBV11-2 and TRBJ2-2; no reliable D call. This CDR3 comprises 13 residues. Trimming pared 5 bases from V and 5 bases from J, leaving 9 bases between. The V gene's germline CDR1 is SGHAT and CDR2 FQNNGV.

The chain is built from TRBV29-1 and TRBJ1-2; D may be TRBD1 (6 bases). V was trimmed by 6 bases and J by 5 bases, leaving 16 bases between them. Germline CDR1 reads SQVTM; CDR2 reads ANQGSEA. The CDR3 loop spans 13 amino acids. CDR3 sequence: CSVTGGTRYGYTF. The CDR3, as DNA: TGCAGCGTCACCGGCGGGACACGATATGGCTACACCTTC.

This chain connects TRBV27 to TRBJ1-1, with D unresolved. The CDR3 is 15 residues long. Germline V gene sequence: CDR1 MNHEY, CDR2 SMNVEV (reference sequence). V lost 3 bases and J lost 3, with 14 bases in between. The CDR3 region is CASSFLGNPYTEAFF. DNA of the CDR3: TGTGCCAGCAGTTTTCTCGGGAACCCCTACACTGAAGCTTTCTTT.

This chain's CDR3 is CASSPLGQRLQETQYF. The CDR3 DNA is TGCGCCAGCAGCCCGCTGGGACAGAGACTCCAAGAGACCCAGTACTTC. The chain is built from TRBV5-1 and TRBJ2-5, with 7 bases identical to TRBD1. The CDR3 consists of 16 residues. V was pared by 4 bases and J by 1 base, with 10 bases of the junction left unmatched. Germline CDR1 is SGHRS and CDR2 is YFSETQ. Filled out from reference TRBV5-1 and TRBJ2-5, the complete variable domain reads KAGVTQTPRYLIKTRGQQVTLSCSPISGHRSVSWYQQTPGQGLQFLFEYFSETQRNKGNFPGRFSGRQFSNSRSEMNVSTLELGDSALYLCASSPLGQRLQETQYFGPGTRLLVL.